The 27 T cell receptor beta chains below come from one sample, sequenced in a study of blood T cells in healthy people across ages (dated by TCRdb to 2015 to 2017). Preparation of the library involved 5' RACE. A second PCR of about 6 to 11 cycles was performed with a sample-barcoded 5' primer and a J-beta primer mix. TCRdb reprocessing: public reads trimmed at Q25 with fastp, clones called with MiXCR, in-frame beta chains kept. All rows with the same CDR3 protein become a single entry with the most common DNA and genes. The sample yields 1.8 million or so distinct CDR3 sequences; around 42% were counted once. 23% of the sample belongs to the ten largest clones. Sequencing was done on a sample of blood. Receptor source: a human donor in good health.

This chain connects TRBV30 to TRBJ1-4; TRBD1 is a possible D gene (6 bases). Germline CDR1 and CDR2: GTSNPN and SVGIG (reference sequence). This CDR3 is built from 14 residues. Trimming pared 0 bases from V and 8 bases from J, leaving 13 bases between. The CDR3 bases are TGTGCCTGGAGTGTGCCCGGGGGCCGAGAAAAACTGTTTTTT. Translation gives CAWSVPGGREKLFF.

Ten or more counts support this clonotype. CDR3: CSVEGQGATDTQYF. Here the CDR3 DNA reads TGCAGCGTTGAGGGACAGGGGGCCACAGATACGCAGTATTTT. The rearrangement uses TRBV29-1 and TRBJ2-3, with 12 bases aligning to TRBD1. Germline V lookup: CDR1 SQVTM, CDR2 ANQGSEA. The V segment lost 3 bases and the J segment 2 bases; nucleotides outside the gene matches: 0. The CDR3 loop spans 14 amino acids.

In this sample, this clonotype turned up a few times. The chain links TRBV28 to TRBJ2-1; 7 bases are shared with TRBD1. Germline loops: CDR1 MDHEN, CDR2 SYDVKM. The CDR3 extends over 14 amino acids. With V trimmed by 8 bases and J by 0 bases, 4 bases remained unmatched. For the CDR3, the DNA is TGTGCCAGCGACGGGACAGACTCCTACAATGAGCAGTTCTTC. It yields the protein CASDGTDSYNEQFF.

DNA for the CDR3: TGTGCCACCAGTGACCCCGAAATAGATACGCAGTATTTT. This gives the protein CATSDPEIDTQYF. V is TRBV24-1 and J is TRBJ2-3; D is unclear. The CDR3 totals 13 residues. The germline V gene has CDR1 KGHDR and CDR2 SFDVKD. The ends were cut back, 4 bases at V and 5 bases at J, with 9 bases in the middle.

The chain recombines TRBV7-9 with TRBJ2-7, with 7 bases fitting TRBD1. There are 19 residues in the CDR3. Losses at the gene ends were 3 bases for V and 0 bases for J; bases not matched to a gene: 17. Looked up from germline, CDR1 is SEHNR and CDR2 is FQNEAQ (reference sequence). The CDR3 DNA reads TGTGCCAGCAGCTTCCCTACAGGGGTAAACTCTCCCCGCTCCTACGAGCAGTACTTC. Protein product: CASSFPTGVNSPRSYEQYF.

V usage is TRBV20-1 and J usage is TRBJ2-1; D uncertain. From germline, CDR1 is DFQATT and CDR2 SNEGSKA (reference sequence). V was pared by 1 base and J by 7 bases, with 14 bases between. The CDR3 runs 14 residues. CDR3 DNA sequence: TGCAGTGCTAGAGCGGGTCTTACGATTAATGAGCAGTTCTTC. Its translation is CSARAGLTINEQFF.

This chain links TRBV13 with TRBJ2-1; 13 nucleotides match TRBD2. J was trimmed by 4 bases and V by 5 bases; bases with no gene match: 2. The germline CDR1 and CDR2 sequences are PRHDT and FYEKMQ (reference sequence). This CDR3 has 15 amino acids. CDR3 DNA sequence: TGTGCCAGCAGCGTGACTAGCGGGAGGTACAATGAGCAGTTCTTC. Its protein product is CASSVTSGRYNEQFF.

The chain links TRBV18 to TRBJ1-5; D gene ambiguous. CDR3 length equals 16 residues. The germline V gene encodes CDR1 KGHSH and CDR2 LQKENI. The ends were cut back, 5 bases at V and 4 bases at J, with 18 bases in the middle. CDR3 protein: CASSDQYDKRNQPQHF. The CDR3 nucleotides are TGTGCCAGCTCAGATCAATACGACAAGCGTAATCAGCCCCAGCATTTT.

The chain joins TRBV12-3 or TRBV12-4 to TRBJ2-1; TRBD1 matches 10 bases. CDR3 length: 17 amino acids. V lost 5 bases and J lost 13; bases outside the gene matches: 20. The CDR3 is CASSIYTGQGSQETQFF. CDR3 DNA: TGTGCCAGCAGTATATACACGGGACAGGGGAGCCAAGAGACCCAGTTCTTC.

J is TRBJ1-6 and V is TRBV5-1; the D is unclear. Trimming removed 2 bases from V and 9 bases from J, with 15 bases in between. CDR3 size: 15 residues. The germline V gene has CDR1 SGHRS and CDR2 YFSETQ. CDR3 protein: CASSFDTLNGSPLHF. DNA for the CDR3: TGCGCCAGCAGCTTTGACACCCTTAATGGTTCACCCCTCCACTTT.

This clonotype was picked up a small number of times. The chain links TRBV4-1 to TRBJ1-2; D uncertain. V shed 4 bases and J shed 8 bases, with 20 bases lying between them. The CDR3 has 15 amino acids. CDR1 and CDR2 from the germline V gene are MGHRA and YSYEKL. In DNA, the CDR3 is TGCGCCAGCAGCCCCTTTTATACAGCCACCGGGGGCTACACCTTC. This sequence encodes CASSPFYTATGGYTF.

This clonotype was picked up a small number of times. The chain combines TRBV11-3 with TRBJ2-3, with TRBD2 identical over 11 bases. Germline loops: CDR1 SGHNT, CDR2 YENEEA. V was pared by 3 bases and J by 1 base, with 3 bases of the junction left unmatched. The CDR3 covers 16 residues. The CDR3 nucleotides read TGTGCCAGCAGCTTTGGGACTAGCGGACGCACAGATACGCAGTATTTT. It specifies CASSFGTSGRTDTQYF. The variable domain in full, completed from reference TRBV11-3 and TRBJ2-3, reads EAGVVQSPRYKIIEKKQPVAFWCNPISGHNTLYWYLQNLGQGPELLIRYENEEAVDDSQLPKDRFSAERLKGVDSTLKIQPAELGDSAVYLCASSFGTSGRTDTQYFGPGTRLTVL.

The chain recombines TRBV6-2 or TRBV6-3 with TRBJ2-5; 7 bases align to TRBD1. The CDR3 loop spans 13 amino acids. Germline loops: CDR1 MNHEY, CDR2 SVGEGT. V gave up 2 bases and J gave up 11 bases; unmatched junction bases: 8. DNA for the CDR3: TGTGCCAGCAGTTACCTAGGGGGCAATGAGCAGTACTTC. Amino acid sequence: CASSYLGGNEQYF.

This chain joins TRBV18 and TRBJ2-6, with 9 bases fitting TRBD1. V lost 6 bases and J lost 1; bases outside the gene matches: 13. Germline V lookup: CDR1 KGHSH, CDR2 LQKENI. The CDR3 sequence is 19 residues long. The CDR3 region is CASSPGTGKLLSGANVLTF. The CDR3 DNA reads as TGTGCCAGCTCCCCTGGGACAGGGAAGTTACTTTCTGGGGCCAACGTCCTGACTTTC.

This chain uses TRBV5-1 with TRBJ1-2, with D uncertain. CDR1 and CDR2 (germline): SGHRS, YFSETQ. The CDR3 is made up of 14 amino acids. The V gene lost 0 bases and the J gene lost 5 bases, with 11 bases spanning the gap. The CDR3 protein is CASSLGTVTYGYTF. DNA for the CDR3: TGCGCCAGCAGCTTGGGGACGGTGACTTATGGCTACACCTTC.

This clonotype came up a few times. The gene calls are TRBV14 and TRBJ1-2, with 7 bases matching TRBD1. The V and J ends lost 4 bases and 3 bases, in that order; junction bases with no gene match: 5. CDR1 and CDR2 (germline): SGHDN, FVKESK. The CDR3 has 14 amino acids. CDR3 sequence (DNA): TGTGCCAGCAGCCCGAGACAGGGTTACTATGGCTACACCTTC. This codes for CASSPRQGYYGYTF.

This clonotype was counted only a few times. One end of the junction varies from germline; a read error may be responsible. The chain employs TRBV29-1 and TRBJ2-3; D not resolved. The germline V gene encodes CDR1 SQVTM and CDR2 ANQGSEA. The CDR3 is made up of 13 amino acids. The CDR3, as DNA: TGCAGCGTTGAACGGATAAGCACGGATACGCAGTATTTT. Protein sequence: CSVERISTDTQYF.

CDR3 loop: CASSYVGKGYTF. In nucleotides, the CDR3 is TGTGCCAGCAGTTACGTGGGGAAAGGCTACACCTTC. This chain connects TRBV6-2 or TRBV6-3 to TRBJ1-2; D gene uncertain. Trimming removed 2 bases from V and 8 bases from J, with 9 bases in between. Germline values: CDR1 MNHEY, CDR2 SVGEGT. CDR3 size: 12 residues.

In its sample, this clonotype was seen a few times. The chain couples TRBV29-1 to TRBJ1-4; D unresolved. V lost 2 bases to trimming and J lost 8 bases, with 6 bases between them. Germline CDR1 SQVTM, CDR2 ANQGSEA. CDR3 size: 11 residues. The CDR3 sequence is CSVEFAEKLFF. The CDR3 DNA sequence: TGCAGCGTTGAATTTGCAGAAAAACTGTTTTTT.

The rearrangement links TRBV14 to TRBJ1-3; D unresolved. V lost 2 bases and J 5 bases, leaving 10 bases between the germline ends. CDR3 length: 14 amino acids. Germline V gene data show CDR1 as SGHDN and CDR2 as FVKESK. CDR3 sequence (DNA): TGTGCCAGCAGCCAAAGTGGGGTCCGAAACACCATATATTTT. It encodes CASSQSGVRNTIYF.

The chain carries TRBV19 and TRBJ1-2; a possible D gene is TRBD1 (6 bases). The germline gives CDR1 LNHDA, CDR2 SQIVND (reference sequence). The length of the CDR3 is 12 residues. V was shortened by 4 bases and J by 9 bases, with 12 bases between the two germline ends. The DNA for the CDR3 is TGTGCCAGTAGTAACGGGGGCCCGAGCTACACCTTC. Amino acids: CASSNGGPSYTF.

This rearrangement joins TRBV29-1 to TRBJ2-5; maybe TRBD1 (7 bases). The length of the CDR3 is 16 residues. V was clipped by 4 bases and J by 2 bases, with 20 bases between them. Germline loops: CDR1 SQVTM, CDR2 ANQGSEA. The chain's CDR3 is CSVGQGGSGYQETQYF. The CDR3 coding sequence is TGCAGCGTTGGGCAGGGGGGTTCGGGATATCAAGAGACCCAGTACTTC.

The chain uses TRBV6-2 or TRBV6-3 and TRBJ2-3, with 12 bases identical to TRBD2. The CDR3 runs to 17 residues. Germline CDR1 MNHEY, CDR2 SVGEGT. V lost 6 bases to trimming and J lost 5 bases; unmatched junction nucleotides: 12. CDR3 region: CASRTWGLAGSGDTQYF. CDR3 coding DNA: TGTGCCAGCAGAACCTGGGGACTAGCGGGTTCGGGAGATACGCAGTATTTT.

This clonotype was observed a handful of times. V and J are TRBV10-3 and TRBJ2-3, with D uncertain. V shed 2 bases and J shed 6 bases, with 3 bases lying between them. From germline, CDR1 is ENHRY and CDR2 SYGVKD. This CDR3 comprises 11 residues. This CDR3 is CAISEADTQYF. CDR3 in DNA: TGTGCCATCAGTGAGGCGGATACGCAGTATTTT.

This clonotype showed up just a few times. The chain combines TRBV7-3 with TRBJ2-1; D is unresolved. Trimming took off 6 bases at V and 5 bases at J, with 11 bases between the two ends. The CDR3 has 13 residues. Looked up from germline, CDR1 is SGHTA and CDR2 is FQGTGA. DNA for the CDR3: TGTGCCAGCAGTACCGGACCTAACAATGAGCAGTTCTTC. Translating gives CASSTGPNNEQFF.

The chain couples TRBV6-1 to TRBJ1-2; D remains ambiguous. From germline, CDR1 is MNHNS and CDR2 SASEGT. The CDR3 loop spans 17 amino acids. V was shortened by 6 bases and J by 3 bases, with 23 bases between the two germline ends. CDR3 sequence (DNA): TGTGCCAGCAGACCCCCTTCTTTCCCAGAGGGCTACTATGGCTACACCTTC. Translating it yields CASRPPSFPEGYYGYTF.

V and J are TRBV4-2 and TRBJ2-6; TRBD2 matches 9 bases. The CDR3 spans 18 residues. Germline V gives CDR1 LGHNA, CDR2 YNFKEQ. The V gene end was trimmed by 3 bases and the J gene end by 4 bases; junction bases not matched to a gene: 10. The CDR3 coding sequence is TGTGCCAGCAGCCATCGTCTAGGCGGGGGGGAAGGGGCCAACGTCCTGACTTTC. It encodes CASSHRLGGGEGANVLTF.